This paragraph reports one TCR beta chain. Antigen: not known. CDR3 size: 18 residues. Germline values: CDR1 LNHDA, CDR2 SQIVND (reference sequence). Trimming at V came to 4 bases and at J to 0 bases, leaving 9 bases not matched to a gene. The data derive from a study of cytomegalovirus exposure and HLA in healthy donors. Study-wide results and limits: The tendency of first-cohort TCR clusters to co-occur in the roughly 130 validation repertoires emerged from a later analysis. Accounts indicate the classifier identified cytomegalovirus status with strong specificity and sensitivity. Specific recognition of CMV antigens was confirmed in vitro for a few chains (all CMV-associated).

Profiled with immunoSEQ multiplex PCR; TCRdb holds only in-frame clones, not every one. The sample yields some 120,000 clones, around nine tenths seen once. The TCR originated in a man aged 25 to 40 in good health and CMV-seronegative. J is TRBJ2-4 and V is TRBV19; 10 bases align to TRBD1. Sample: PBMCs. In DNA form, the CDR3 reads TGTGCCAGTAGTAGAGAAAAAGGACAGGGGGGAGCCAAAAACATTCAGTACTTC. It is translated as CASSREKGQGGAKNIQYF.